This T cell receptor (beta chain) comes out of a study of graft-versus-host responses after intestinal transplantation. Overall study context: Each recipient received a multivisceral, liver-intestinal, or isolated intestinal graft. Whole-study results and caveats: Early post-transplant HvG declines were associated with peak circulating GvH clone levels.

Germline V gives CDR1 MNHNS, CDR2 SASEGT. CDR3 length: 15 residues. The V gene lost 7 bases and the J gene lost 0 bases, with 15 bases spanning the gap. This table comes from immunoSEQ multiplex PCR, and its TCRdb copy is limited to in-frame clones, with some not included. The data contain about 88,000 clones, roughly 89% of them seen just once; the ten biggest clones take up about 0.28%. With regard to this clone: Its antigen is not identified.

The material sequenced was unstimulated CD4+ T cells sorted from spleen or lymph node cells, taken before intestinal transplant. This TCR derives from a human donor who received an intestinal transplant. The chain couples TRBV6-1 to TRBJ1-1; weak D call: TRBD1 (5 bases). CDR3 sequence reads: CASTPGGPMNTEAFF. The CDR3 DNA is TGTGCCAGCACCCCGGGGGGTCCGATGAACACTGAAGCTTTCTTT.